Listed below are T cell receptor beta chains from one sample, sequenced in a study of T cells in Graves' hyperthyroidism and ophthalmopathy. TCRdb re-analysed the multiplex PCR reads in MiXCR, keeping a single row per CDR3 protein. In the table there are fewer than 650,000 distinct CDR3 sequences, 12% to 15% of which are singletons. The sample comprised blood. These receptors all come from a woman younger than 35 with Graves' ophthalmopathy. Both conserved end residues are part of each CDR3. D genes are given only for firm matches. Size is stated for part of the rows, as once, few or many counts, or as a class when the clone is expanded.

j_call	d_call	v_call	clone_size	cdr3_aa	cdr3_nt
TRBJ1-2	TRBD1	TRBV12-3/TRBV12-4	many	CASSITDRGGNYGYTF	TGTGCCAGCAGTATAACCGACAGGGGCGGAAACTATGGCTACACCTTC
TRBJ1-2	TRBD1	TRBV11-3	many	CASSLGDRETEGYGYTF	TGTGCCAGCAGCTTAGGGGACAGGGAAACAGAAGGGTATGGCTACACCTTC
TRBJ1-1	.	TRBV2	many	CASWGAETGVMNTEAFF	TGTGCCAGCTGGGGGGCAGAAACCGGAGTTATGAACACTGAAGCTTTCTTT
TRBJ2-7	.	TRBV2	many	CASSEGGGQLSYEQYF	TGTGCCAGCAGTGAAGGTGGGGGGCAGCTTTCCTACGAGCAGTACTTC
TRBJ1-2	.	TRBV6-1	many	CASSIGGEGYGYTF	TGTGCCAGCAGCATCGGAGGGGAGGGGTATGGCTACACCTTC
TRBJ2-7	TRBD2	TRBV7-2	many	CASSFRASGTYEQYF	TGTGCCAGCAGCTTCAGGGCTAGCGGAACCTACGAGCAGTACTTC
TRBJ2-7	.	TRBV3-1	many	CASSQDAGYDYEQYF	TGTGCCAGCAGCCAAGATGCGGGATACGACTACGAGCAGTACTTC
TRBJ2-7	.	TRBV5-6	.	CASSLNQIFYEQYF	TGTGCCAGCAGCTTGAACCAAATATTCTACGAGCAGTACTTC
TRBJ2-2	.	TRBV11-3	many	CASSFSPSTGELFF	TGTGCCAGCAGCTTCAGTCCGTCCACCGGGGAGCTGTTTTTT
TRBJ2-3	.	TRBV3-1	many	CASSQESTTDTQYF	TGTGCCAGCAGCCAAGAGTCCACAACAGATACGCAGTATTTT
TRBJ2-1	TRBD2	TRBV7-9	many	CASSSRTSGRGQFF	TGTGCCAGCAGCTCTCGGACTAGCGGGAGAGGGCAGTTCTTC
TRBJ1-1	.	TRBV14	many	CASSQAPSTGKNTEAFF	TGTGCCAGCAGCCAGGCACCCTCCACGGGCAAGAACACTGAAGCTTTCTTT
TRBJ2-4	TRBD2	TRBV29-1	.	CSVVSSGRGAGTKNIQYF	TGCAGCGTTGTGTCTAGCGGGAGAGGGGCTGGGACCAAAAACATTCAGTACTTC
TRBJ1-5	.	TRBV20-1	many	CSAREQSDQPQHF	TGCAGTGCTAGAGAACAGTCGGATCAGCCCCAGCATTTT
TRBJ2-1	.	TRBV6-2/TRBV6-3	many	CASSYDRKPSYNEQFF	TGTGCCAGCAGTTATGACAGAAAACCTTCCTACAATGAGCAGTTCTTC
TRBJ1-6	.	TRBV27	.	CASSFSVNPVSPLHF	TGTGCCAGCAGTTTTTCGGTAAATCCAGTCTCACCCCTCCACTTT
TRBJ1-1	TRBD1	TRBV4-1	few	CASSQSRDRTEAFF	TGCGCCAGCAGCCAAAGCCGGGACAGAACTGAAGCTTTCTTT
TRBJ2-7	TRBD2	TRBV29-1	.	CSVDSPAGTYEQYF	TGCAGCGTTGATAGCCCAGCGGGAACCTACGAGCAGTACTTC
TRBJ2-3	TRBD1	TRBV29-1	many	CSVTGGMIGTDTQYF	TGCAGCGTGACAGGGGGGATGATCGGCACAGATACGCAGTATTTT
TRBJ1-5	.	TRBV15	.	CATSRDGEQPQHF	TGTGCCACCAGCAGGGACGGGGAACAGCCCCAGCATTTT
TRBJ2-7	TRBD2	TRBV2	many	CASSGLAGGFDYF	TGTGCCAGCAGTGGACTAGCGGGAGGGTTCGACTACTTC
TRBJ1-5	.	TRBV4-3	.	CASSQDRQLSNQPQHF	TGCGCCAGCAGCCAAGATAGGCAACTAAGCAATCAGCCCCAGCATTTT
TRBJ2-2	.	TRBV20-1	.	CSARPKGDFAGELFF	TGCAGTGCTAGACCCAAGGGTGATTTCGCCGGGGAGCTGTTTTTT
TRBJ2-7	TRBD2	TRBV2	.	CASTGLAGGPHEQYF	TGTGCCAGCACCGGACTAGCGGGAGGGCCCCACGAGCAGTACTTC
TRBJ2-1	.	TRBV24-1	few	CATEGAGVKNEQFF	TGTGCCACCGAGGGGGCGGGAGTGAAGAATGAGCAGTTCTTC
TRBJ1-1	.	TRBV11-1	many	CASSLAPGQNTEAFF	TGTGCCAGCAGCTTAGCTCCTGGACAAAACACTGAAGCTTTCTTT
TRBJ1-1	.	TRBV5-1	many	CASSLMTVNTEAFF	TGCGCCAGCAGCTTGATGACAGTGAACACTGAAGCTTTCTTT
TRBJ1-1	TRBD1	TRBV18	.	CASSPPRTGVLNTEAFF	TGTGCCAGCTCACCACCCAGGACAGGGGTTCTGAACACTGAAGCTTTCTTT
TRBJ1-6	TRBD1	TRBV29-1	.	CSVSGQGNSPLHF	TGCAGCGTTTCGGGACAGGGAAATTCACCCCTCCACTTT
TRBJ2-1	.	TRBV5-1	many	CASSPYTEQFF	TGCGCCAGCAGCCCGTACACTGAGCAGTTCTTC
TRBJ2-5	TRBD1	TRBV11-3	many	CASSLGTGGETQYF	TGTGCCAGCAGCTTAGGGACAGGTGGAGAGACCCAGTACTTC
TRBJ1-4	.	TRBV7-9	.	CASSRTPGRGNEKLFF	TGTGCCAGCAGCCGGACCCCTGGTCGTGGTAATGAAAAACTGTTTTTT
TRBJ1-1	TRBD1	TRBV6-1	many	CASSLLPPDRAGTEAFF	TGTGCCAGCAGCCTCCTCCCCCCCGACAGGGCGGGAACTGAAGCTTTCTTT
TRBJ1-2	TRBD1	TRBV28	many	CASSLQGGYGYTF	TGTGCCAGCAGCCTACAGGGGGGCTATGGCTACACCTTC
TRBJ2-2	TRBD2	TRBV27	few	CASSLSLAGGPGELFF	TGTGCCAGCAGTTTATCTCTAGCGGGAGGTCCCGGGGAGCTGTTTTTT
TRBJ2-3	.	TRBV20-1	many	CSAIKRSTDTQYF	TGCAGTGCTATCAAGCGGAGCACAGATACGCAGTATTTT
TRBJ2-7	TRBD2	TRBV20-1	.	CSAAGTSGKRAYEQYF	TGCAGTGCTGCCGGGACTAGCGGGAAGAGAGCCTACGAGCAGTACTTC
TRBJ2-3	.	TRBV2	many	CASGGQSPPDTQYF	TGTGCCAGCGGGGGGCAAAGCCCCCCAGATACGCAGTATTTT
TRBJ2-3	TRBD2	TRBV11-2	.	CASSREWTSGSTDTQYF	TGTGCCAGCAGCCGAGAGTGGACTAGCGGGAGCACAGATACGCAGTATTTT
TRBJ1-2	.	TRBV12-3/TRBV12-4	.	CASSVGTGHLGYTF	TGTGCCAGCAGCGTAGGGACTGGGCACCTTGGGTACACCTTC
TRBJ1-6	TRBD1	TRBV12-3/TRBV12-4	many	CASSLQGSIGNSPLHF	TGTGCCAGCAGCTTACAGGGGTCGATAGGTAATTCACCCCTCCACTTT
TRBJ2-3	TRBD1	TRBV28	many	CASSPHYRGRTDTQYF	TGTGCCAGCAGTCCGCACTACAGGGGAAGGACAGATACGCAGTATTTT
TRBJ2-3	TRBD2	TRBV7-9	many	CASRTFPSGRSWDTQYF	TGTGCCAGCAGAACCTTCCCTAGCGGGAGGTCCTGGGATACGCAGTATTTT
TRBJ2-3	.	TRBV20-1	many	CSASLQGSTDTQYF	TGCAGTGCTAGCCTACAGGGAAGCACAGATACGCAGTATTTT
TRBJ2-1	TRBD2	TRBV27	.	CASRVSSGNNEQFF	TGTGCCAGCAGGGTGTCTAGCGGGAACAATGAGCAGTTCTTC
TRBJ2-7	TRBD2	TRBV6-2/TRBV6-3	many	CASSYNTRSSGTYEQYF	TGTGCCAGCAGTTACAACACACGGTCTAGCGGGACCTACGAGCAGTACTTC
TRBJ1-2	.	TRBV6-2/TRBV6-3	many	CASSRYRDVTSFYGYTF	TGTGCCAGCAGCCGCTACAGGGATGTGACCTCTTTCTATGGCTACACCTTC
TRBJ2-2	TRBD1	TRBV12-3/TRBV12-4	few	CASSSAGTGGGELFF	TGTGCCAGCAGTTCAGCTGGGACAGGGGGCGGGGAGCTGTTTTTT
TRBJ2-7	.	TRBV6-1	.	CASRKVRGGREQYF	TGTGCCAGCCGGAAAGTGAGGGGGGGGCGCGAGCAGTACTTC
TRBJ1-5	TRBD1	TRBV19	few	CASSTQQGQPQHF	TGTGCCAGTAGTACCCAACAGGGGCAGCCCCAGCATTTT
TRBJ2-5	TRBD2	TRBV29-1	many	CSAPRLLTRTSGTEETQYF	TGCAGCGCACCTCGACTCCTCACTAGGACTAGCGGGACAGAAGAGACCCAGTACTTC
TRBJ2-7	.	TRBV11-2	many	CASSLGPSLVVGSYEQYF	TGTGCCAGCAGCTTGGGCCCCTCCCTAGTTGTCGGCTCCTACGAGCAGTACTTC
TRBJ2-7	TRBD2	TRBV14	few	CASSQDGRGLAGPRPVYEQYF	TGTGCCAGCAGCCAAGACGGAAGAGGACTAGCGGGACCGCGGCCCGTCTACGAGCAGTACTTC